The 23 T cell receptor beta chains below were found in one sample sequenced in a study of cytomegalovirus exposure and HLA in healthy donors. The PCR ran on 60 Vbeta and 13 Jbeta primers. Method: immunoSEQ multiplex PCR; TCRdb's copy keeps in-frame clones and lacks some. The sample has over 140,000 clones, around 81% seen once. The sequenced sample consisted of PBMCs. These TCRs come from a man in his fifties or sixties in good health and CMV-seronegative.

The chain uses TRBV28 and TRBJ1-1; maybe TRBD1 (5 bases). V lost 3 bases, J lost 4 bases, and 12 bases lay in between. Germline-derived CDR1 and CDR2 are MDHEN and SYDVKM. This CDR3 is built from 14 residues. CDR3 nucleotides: TGTGCCAGCAGTTTTAACGCCGGGGGCACTGAAGCTTTCTTT. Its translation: CASSFNAGGTEAFF.

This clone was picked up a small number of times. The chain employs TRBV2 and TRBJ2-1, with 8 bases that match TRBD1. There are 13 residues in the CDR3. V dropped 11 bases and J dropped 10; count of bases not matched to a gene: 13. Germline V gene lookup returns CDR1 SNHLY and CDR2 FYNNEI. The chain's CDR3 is CAPGQGVMGEQFF. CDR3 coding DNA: TGTGCCCCCGGACAGGGAGTGATGGGGGAGCAGTTCTTC.

CDR3 coding DNA: TGTGCCAGCAACCCTAAGGCCAGGAACCACGAGCAGTACTTC. It translates to CASNPKARNHEQYF. The J gene is TRBJ2-7, the V gene TRBV2; D gene unclear. The ends were cut back, 7 bases at V and 5 bases at J, with 18 bases in the middle. CDR3 length: 14 residues. The germline V gene encodes CDR1 SNHLY and CDR2 FYNNEI. Full variable domain (remainder filled in from reference TRBV2 and TRBJ2-7): EPEVTQTPSHQVTQMGQEVILRCVPISNHLYFYWYRQILGQKVEFLVSFYNNEISEKSEIFDDQFSVERPDGSNFTLKIRSTKLEDSAMYFCASNPKARNHEQYFGPGTRLTVT.

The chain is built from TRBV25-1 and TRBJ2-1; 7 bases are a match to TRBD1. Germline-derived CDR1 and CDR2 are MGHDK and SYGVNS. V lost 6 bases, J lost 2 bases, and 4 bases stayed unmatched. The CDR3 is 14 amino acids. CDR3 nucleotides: TGTGCCAGCAGCAGACAGGGAACCTACAATGAGCAGTTCTTC. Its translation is CASSRQGTYNEQFF.

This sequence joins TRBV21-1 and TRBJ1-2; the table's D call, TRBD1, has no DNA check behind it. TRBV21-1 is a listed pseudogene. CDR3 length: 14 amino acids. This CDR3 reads CASPSNLNRDGYTF. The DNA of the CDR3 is TGTGCCAGCCCAAGTAACCTGAACAGGGACGGCTACACCTTC.

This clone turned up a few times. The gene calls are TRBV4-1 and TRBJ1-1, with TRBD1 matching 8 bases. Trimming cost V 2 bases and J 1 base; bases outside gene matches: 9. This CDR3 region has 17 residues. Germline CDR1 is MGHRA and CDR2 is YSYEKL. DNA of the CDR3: TGCGCCAGCAGCCAACACCCGCCAGGGACAGGGAACACTGAAGCTTTCTTT. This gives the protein CASSQHPPGTGNTEAFF.

DNA of the CDR3: TGCGCCAGCAGCTTCGGGGGTTCTCCCTACGAGCAGTACTTC. Translation: CASSFGGSPYEQYF. This chain uses TRBV5-1 with TRBJ2-7; possibly TRBD2 for D (6 bases). V dropped 2 bases and J dropped 2 bases, with 11 bases sitting between them. CDR1 and CDR2 from the germline V gene are SGHRS and YFSETQ. CDR3 length: 14 residues.

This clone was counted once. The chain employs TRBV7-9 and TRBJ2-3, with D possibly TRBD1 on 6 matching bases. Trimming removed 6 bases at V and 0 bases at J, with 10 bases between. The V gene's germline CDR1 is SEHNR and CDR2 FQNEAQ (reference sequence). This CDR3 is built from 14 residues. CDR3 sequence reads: CASSSRGSTDTQYF. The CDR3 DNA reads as TGTGCCAGCAGTTCCAGGGGTAGCACAGATACGCAGTATTTT. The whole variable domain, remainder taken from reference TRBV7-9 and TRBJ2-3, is DTGVSQNPRHKITKRGQNVTFRCDPISEHNRLYWYRQTLGQGPEFLTYFQNEAQLEKSRLLSDRFSAERPKGSFSTLEIQRTEQGDSAMYLCASSSRGSTDTQYFGPGTRLTVL.

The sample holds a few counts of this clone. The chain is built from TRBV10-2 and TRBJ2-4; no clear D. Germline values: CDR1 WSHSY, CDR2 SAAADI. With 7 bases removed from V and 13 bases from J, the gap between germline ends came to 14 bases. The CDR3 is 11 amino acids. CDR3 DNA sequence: TGCGCCAGCATCCCACTCGATCCGCAGTACTTC. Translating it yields CASIPLDPQYF.

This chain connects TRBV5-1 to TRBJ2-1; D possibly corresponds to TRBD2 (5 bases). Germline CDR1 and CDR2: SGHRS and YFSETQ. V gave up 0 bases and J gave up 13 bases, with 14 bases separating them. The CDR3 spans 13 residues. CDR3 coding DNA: TGCGCCAGCAGCTTGGCGGTGGGCGGGCGCCAGTTCTTC. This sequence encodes CASSLAVGGRQFF.

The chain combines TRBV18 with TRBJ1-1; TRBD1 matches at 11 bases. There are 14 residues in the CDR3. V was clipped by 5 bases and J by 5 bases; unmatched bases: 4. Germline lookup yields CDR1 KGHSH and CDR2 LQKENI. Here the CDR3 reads CASSGQGAITEAFF. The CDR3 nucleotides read TGTGCCAGCTCAGGACAGGGGGCCATAACTGAAGCTTTCTTT.

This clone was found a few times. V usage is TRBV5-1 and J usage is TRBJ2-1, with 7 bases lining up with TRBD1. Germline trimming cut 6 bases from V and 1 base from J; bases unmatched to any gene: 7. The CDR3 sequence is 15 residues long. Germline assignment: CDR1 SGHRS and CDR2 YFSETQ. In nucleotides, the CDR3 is TGCGCCAGCAACCCAGGGACAGCTTCCTACAATGAGCAGTTCTTC. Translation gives CASNPGTASYNEQFF.

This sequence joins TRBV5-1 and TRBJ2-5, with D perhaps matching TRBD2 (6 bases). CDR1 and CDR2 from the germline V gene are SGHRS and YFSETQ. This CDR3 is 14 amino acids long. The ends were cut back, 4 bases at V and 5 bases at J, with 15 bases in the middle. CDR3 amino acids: CASSGPTGRETQYF. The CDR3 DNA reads TGCGCCAGCAGCGGACCGACTGGGAGGGAGACCCAGTACTTC. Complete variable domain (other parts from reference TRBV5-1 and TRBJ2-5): KAGVTQTPRYLIKTRGQQVTLSCSPISGHRSVSWYQQTPGQGLQFLFEYFSETQRNKGNFPGRFSGRQFSNSRSEMNVSTLELGDSALYLCASSGPTGRETQYFGPGTRLLVL.

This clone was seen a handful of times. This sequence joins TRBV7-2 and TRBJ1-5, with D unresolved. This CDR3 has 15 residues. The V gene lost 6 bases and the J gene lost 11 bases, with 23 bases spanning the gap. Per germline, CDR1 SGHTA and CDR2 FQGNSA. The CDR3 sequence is CASSQVRDAGVTQHF. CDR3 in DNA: TGTGCCAGCAGTCAAGTGCGGGATGCCGGAGTGACCCAGCATTTT.

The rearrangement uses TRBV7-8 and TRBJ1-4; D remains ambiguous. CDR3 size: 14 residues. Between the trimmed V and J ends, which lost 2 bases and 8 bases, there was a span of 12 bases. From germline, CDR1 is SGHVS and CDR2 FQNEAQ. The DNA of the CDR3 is TGTGCCAGCAGCTTAAGGCGCCACGGGGAAAAACTGTTTTTT. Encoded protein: CASSLRRHGEKLFF. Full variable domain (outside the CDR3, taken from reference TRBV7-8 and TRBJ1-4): GAGVSQSPRYKVAKRGQDVALRCDPISGHVSLFWYQQALGQGPEFLTYFQNEAQLDKSGLPSDRFFAERPEGSVSTLKIQRTQQEDSAVYLCASSLRRHGEKLFFGSGTQLSVL.

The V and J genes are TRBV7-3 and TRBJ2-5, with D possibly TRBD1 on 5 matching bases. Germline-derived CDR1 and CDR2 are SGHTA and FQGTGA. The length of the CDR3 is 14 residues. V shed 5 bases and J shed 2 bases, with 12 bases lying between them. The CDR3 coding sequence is TGTGCCAGCAGCCAGGGTCCGGATCAAGAGACCCAGTACTTC. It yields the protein CASSQGPDQETQYF.

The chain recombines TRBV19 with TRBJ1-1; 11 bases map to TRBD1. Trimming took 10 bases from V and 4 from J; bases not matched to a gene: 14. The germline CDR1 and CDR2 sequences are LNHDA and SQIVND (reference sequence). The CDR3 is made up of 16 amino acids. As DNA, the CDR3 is TGTGCCACCAAACTTCGGACAGGGGGCGAAGTCACTGAAGCTTTCTTT. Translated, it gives CATKLRTGGEVTEAFF.

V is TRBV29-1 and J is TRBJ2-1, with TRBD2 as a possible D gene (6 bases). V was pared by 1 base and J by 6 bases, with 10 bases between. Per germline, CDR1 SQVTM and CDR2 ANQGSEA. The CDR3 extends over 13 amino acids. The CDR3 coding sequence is TGCAGCGTTGAAGGGGGACTCGTCAATGAGCAGTTCTTC. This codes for CSVEGGLVNEQFF.

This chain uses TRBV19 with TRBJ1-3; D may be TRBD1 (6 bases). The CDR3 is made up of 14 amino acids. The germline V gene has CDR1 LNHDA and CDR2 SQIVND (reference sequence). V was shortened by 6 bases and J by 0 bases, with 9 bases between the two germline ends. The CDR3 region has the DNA TGTGCCAGTAGCATGGACAGCTCTGGAAACACCATATATTTT. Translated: CASSMDSSGNTIYF.

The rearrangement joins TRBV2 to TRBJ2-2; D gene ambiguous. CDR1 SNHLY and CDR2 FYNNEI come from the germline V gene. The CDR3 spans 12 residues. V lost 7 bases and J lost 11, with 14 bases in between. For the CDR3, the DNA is TGTGCCAGCATTGGCTTTGCTGGTGAGCTGTTTTTT. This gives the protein CASIGFAGELFF.

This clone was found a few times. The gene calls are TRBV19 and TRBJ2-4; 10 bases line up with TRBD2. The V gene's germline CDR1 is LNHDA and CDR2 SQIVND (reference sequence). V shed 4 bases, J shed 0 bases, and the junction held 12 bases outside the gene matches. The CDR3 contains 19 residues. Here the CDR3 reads CASSTLAGATPLAKNIQYF. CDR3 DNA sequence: TGTGCCAGTAGTACCCTAGCGGGAGCTACTCCTTTAGCCAAAAACATTCAGTACTTC.

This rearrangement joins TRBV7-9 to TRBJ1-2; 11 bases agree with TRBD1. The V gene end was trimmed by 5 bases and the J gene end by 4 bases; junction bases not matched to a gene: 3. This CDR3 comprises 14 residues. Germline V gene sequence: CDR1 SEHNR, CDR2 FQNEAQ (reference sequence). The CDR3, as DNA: TGTGCCAGCAGCATAGGGACAGGGGGCTATGGCTACACCTTC. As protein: CASSIGTGGYGYTF.

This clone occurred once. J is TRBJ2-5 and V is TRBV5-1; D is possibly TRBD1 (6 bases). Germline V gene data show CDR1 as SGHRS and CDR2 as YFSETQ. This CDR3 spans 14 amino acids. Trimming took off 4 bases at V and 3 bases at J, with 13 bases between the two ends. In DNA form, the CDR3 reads TGCGCCAGCAGCCCACCTACAGGGAAAGAGACCCAGTACTTC. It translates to CASSPPTGKETQYF.